These T cell receptor beta chains were read from a single sample in a study of CD8 T cells in Susac syndrome. TCRdb processed the immunoSEQ multiplex PCR reads anew with MiXCR; each CDR3 protein has one entry. This repertoire shows about 300,000 distinct CDR3 sequences, about 88% found once; its top ten account for around 0.18%. The sample consisted of CD8+ T cells from PBMCs. The receptors derive from a human donor with multiple sclerosis. CDR3s include the opening cysteine and the closing phenylalanine or tryptophan. A D gene is named only where the DNA matches it firmly. Expanded clones are given a class, and other clones once, few, many or no size at all.

CDR3 DNA	CDR3 protein	D gene	J gene	V gene	clone size
TGTGCCAGCAGCTTGTCGGCTAATGAGCAGTTCTTC	CASSLSANEQFF	.	TRBJ2-1	TRBV11-1	.
TGTGCCACCAACCCAGGGACAGTAGCTAACTATGGCTACACCTTC	CATNPGTVANYGYTF	TRBD1	TRBJ1-2	TRBV15	.
TGTGCCAGCGCCCTTCCTCCTCTGGTGGAGACCCAGTACTTC	CASALPPLVETQYF	.	TRBJ2-5	TRBV7-2	.
TGCGCCAGCAGCTTGGCCTGGGAGGGGGCTCTGCTAGGGGCCAACGTCCTGACTTTC	CASSLAWEGALLGANVLTF	.	TRBJ2-6	TRBV5-1	once
TGTGCCAGCAGTTTGGCTGGGTTCCACGAGCAGTACTTC	CASSLAGFHEQYF	.	TRBJ2-7	TRBV12-3/TRBV12-4	.
TGCGCCAGCAGCCAGGATACAGAGGACCAAGAGACCCAGTACTTC	CASSQDTEDQETQYF	.	TRBJ2-5	TRBV4-1	.
TGTGCCAGCAGCTTCGGGACAGCCTACACCGGGGAGCTGTTTTTT	CASSFGTAYTGELFF	TRBD1	TRBJ2-2	TRBV5-4	.
TGCGCCAGCAGTCCCGGGACAAGTGGAAACATTCAGTACTTC	CASSPGTSGNIQYF	.	TRBJ2-4	TRBV4-1	.
TGTGCCTGGTCCGTTGTTGCGGACACTGAAGCTTTCTTT	CAWSVVADTEAFF	.	TRBJ1-1	TRBV30	.
TGTGCCAGCACCCAGCCCCTGACAGGGTACGGAGAGACCCAGTACTTC	CASTQPLTGYGETQYF	TRBD1	TRBJ2-5	TRBV3-1	.
TGTGCCAGCAGCTTTCTCCGCGGGGGTGACGAGCAGTACTTC	CASSFLRGGDEQYF	TRBD2	TRBJ2-7	TRBV7-8	.
TGTGCCAGCAGTCCCCGAGCGGGAGGGCCTACAGATACGCAGTATTTT	CASSPRAGGPTDTQYF	TRBD2	TRBJ2-3	TRBV2	.
TGTGCCAGCAGCAAAGAGGGCTTTGGCCGGGGAGAGACCCAGTACTTC	CASSKEGFGRGETQYF	.	TRBJ2-5	TRBV21-1	.
TGTGCCAGCTCACTCCAACGGTCGGATCCAGCAAAACTGTTTTTT	CASSLQRSDPAKLFF	.	TRBJ1-4	TRBV18	.
TGTGCCAGCAGCCAAGATGTTGGACTAGCGGGCAATGAGCAGTTCTTC	CASSQDVGLAGNEQFF	TRBD2	TRBJ2-1	TRBV14	.
TGCGCCAGCAGCGCGGGACTAAAGCAGTTCTTC	CASSAGLKQFF	TRBD2	TRBJ2-1	TRBV4-1	.
TGTGCCAGCAGTTGGCGGGAGGCTGGCGAGCAGTACTTC	CASSWREAGEQYF	TRBD2	TRBJ2-7	TRBV6-2/TRBV6-3	few
TGTGCCAGCAGGACGACCGGGACTAGCGCCGAGTACCAAGAGACCCAGTACTTC	CASRTTGTSAEYQETQYF	TRBD2	TRBJ2-5	TRBV27	.
TGCGCCAGCAGCCAAAATTGGCCGGCCACTGAAGCTTTCTTT	CASSQNWPATEAFF	.	TRBJ1-1	TRBV4-3	.
TGTGCCAGCAGTTCGTGGATTAGCAATCAGCCCCAGCATTTT	CASSSWISNQPQHF	.	TRBJ1-5	TRBV5-4	.
TGTGCCAGCAGCCAAGATCCAGCGGGGTTATACAATGAGCAGTTCTTC	CASSQDPAGLYNEQFF	TRBD2	TRBJ2-1	TRBV3-1	.
TGTGCCTGGAGAAGGCTAGGACTAGCGGGACTACGGATTATCTACGAGCAGTACTTC	CAWRRLGLAGLRIIYEQYF	TRBD2	TRBJ2-7	TRBV30	.
TGCAGTGCTAGAGATATGATTCGAGCTAGCGGGAGCACAGATACGCAGTATTTT	CSARDMIRASGSTDTQYF	TRBD2	TRBJ2-3	TRBV20-1	.
TGTGCCAGCAGTTACTCGACCGGGGTGGGTGAAAAACTGTTTTTT	CASSYSTGVGEKLFF	.	TRBJ1-4	TRBV6-5	.
TGTGCCAGCAGACCGGACAGTCTCTACGAGCAGTACTTC	CASRPDSLYEQYF	.	TRBJ2-7	TRBV7-9	.
TGCGCCAGCAGCCGAGGGCGGGACAGATACAATGAGCAGTTCTTC	CASSRGRDRYNEQFF	.	TRBJ2-1	TRBV4-3	.
TGCAGTGCTAGGGGTAGGGTCATCTCCTACGAGCAGTACTTC	CSARGRVISYEQYF	.	TRBJ2-7	TRBV20-1	.
TGTGCCAGCAGCCCCGGCCGGCGGGGGGGCCGAGCAGATACGCAGTATTTT	CASSPGRRGGRADTQYF	TRBD2	TRBJ2-3	TRBV28	.
TGTGCCAGCAGCTTGTCGGGACAGGGGGCCCACGAGCAGTACTTC	CASSLSGQGAHEQYF	TRBD1	TRBJ2-7	TRBV7-3	.